The 5 T cell receptor beta chains below come from one sample, sequenced in a study of vaccination effects on CD4 cells after COVID-19. Sequencing was performed with immunoSEQ multiplex PCR; in TCRdb, only in-frame clones are kept and a portion is missing. The table records roughly 76,000 clones, 74% of them present only once. These TCRs' antigens remain unknown. Antigen-specific CD4+ T cells were expanded with viral peptide pools in the ViraFEST assay before sequencing. Isolation of CD4+ T cells took place after approximately ten days of culture. The material was CD4+ T cells from PBMCs cultured with HCoV-229E spike peptides, obtained before COVID-19 vaccination. These receptors came from a human donor who received a COVID-19 vaccine.

The rearrangement uses TRBV18 and TRBJ1-6; 8 positions agree with TRBD1. Germline CDR1 and CDR2: KGHSH and LQKENI. V trimming: 4 bases; J trimming: 7 bases; junction bases outside the gene matches: 24. The CDR3 totals 21 residues. CDR3 amino acids: CASSLIGLRGQAKGTNSPLHF. CDR3 DNA: TGTGCCAGCTCACTCATAGGACTGAGGGGACAGGCCAAGGGAACAAATTCACCCCTCCACTTT.

This clone came up a few times. The CDR3 is CASRNRDRGPRDEQFF. The CDR3 region has the DNA TGTGCCAGTCGAAACCGGGACAGGGGGCCTAGGGATGAGCAGTTCTTC. The chain recombines TRBV19 with TRBJ2-1; 12 bases match TRBD1. From germline, CDR1 is LNHDA and CDR2 SQIVND (reference sequence). The length of the CDR3 is 16 residues. After removal of 8 bases from V and 8 bases from J, the junction contained 13 bases not matched to a gene.

The gene calls are TRBV30 and TRBJ1-3, with unresolved D. Germline lookup yields CDR1 GTSNPN and CDR2 SVGIG (reference sequence). V lost 2 bases and J lost 4, with 3 bases in between. CDR3 size: 11 residues. The chain's CDR3 is CAWSPGNTIYF. CDR3 bases: TGTGCCTGGAGTCCCGGAAACACCATATATTTT.

CDR3 DNA sequence: TGCGCCAGCAGTGAAACCAATCAGCCCCAGCATTTT. It yields the protein CASSETNQPQHF. V is TRBV10-1 and J is TRBJ1-5; no clear D gene. Trimming shortened V by 3 bases and J by 3 bases, and 3 bases separated the two germline ends. This CDR3 is built from 12 residues. Germline V gives CDR1 WNHNN, CDR2 SYGVQD (reference sequence).

This clone was seen only a few times. V gene TRBV9 combines with J gene TRBJ1-1; a possible D gene is TRBD1 (5 bases). The CDR3 has 15 amino acids. CDR1 is SGDLS and CDR2 is YYNGEE in the germline V gene. The V and J ends lost 0 bases and 4 bases respectively, with 13 bases between them. In DNA form, the CDR3 reads TGTGCCAGCAGCGTAGGGAGTCTGGGGGGCACTGAAGCTTTCTTT. Protein product: CASSVGSLGGTEAFF.